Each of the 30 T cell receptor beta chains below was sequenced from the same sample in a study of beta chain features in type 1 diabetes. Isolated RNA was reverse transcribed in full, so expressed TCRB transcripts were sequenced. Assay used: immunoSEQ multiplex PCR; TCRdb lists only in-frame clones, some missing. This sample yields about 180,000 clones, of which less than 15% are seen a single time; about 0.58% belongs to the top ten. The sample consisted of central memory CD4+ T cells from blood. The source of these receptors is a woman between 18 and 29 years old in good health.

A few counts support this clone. CDR3 sequence (DNA): TGTGCCAGTAGTATAGGCGAGGTAAACATTCAGTACTTC. It specifies CASSIGEVNIQYF. The V and J genes are TRBV19 and TRBJ2-4; D not resolved. Germline CDR1 reads LNHDA; CDR2 reads SQIVND (reference sequence). Trimming removed 1 base at V and 6 bases at J, with 7 bases between. The CDR3 length is 13 residues.

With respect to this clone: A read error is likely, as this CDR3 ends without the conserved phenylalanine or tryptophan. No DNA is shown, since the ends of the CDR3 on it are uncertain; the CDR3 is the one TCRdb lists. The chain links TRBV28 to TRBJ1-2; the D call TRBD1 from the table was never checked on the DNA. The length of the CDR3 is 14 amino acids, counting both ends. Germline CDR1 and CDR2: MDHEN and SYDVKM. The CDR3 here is CASSLPRQGYGVAL.

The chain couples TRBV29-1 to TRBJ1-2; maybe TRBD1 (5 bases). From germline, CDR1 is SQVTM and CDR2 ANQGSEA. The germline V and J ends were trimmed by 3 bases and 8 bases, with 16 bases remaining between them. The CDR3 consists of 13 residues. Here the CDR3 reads CSVDRVGTEGYTF. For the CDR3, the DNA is TGCAGCGTTGACAGGGTGGGAACGGAAGGCTACACCTTC.

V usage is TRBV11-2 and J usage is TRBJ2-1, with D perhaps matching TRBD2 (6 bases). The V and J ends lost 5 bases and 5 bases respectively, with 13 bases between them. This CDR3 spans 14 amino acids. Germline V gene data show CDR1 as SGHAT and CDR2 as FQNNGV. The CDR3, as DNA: TGTGCCAGCAGCCCGGCCCGGAGGGACAATGAGCAGTTCTTC. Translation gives CASSPARRDNEQFF.

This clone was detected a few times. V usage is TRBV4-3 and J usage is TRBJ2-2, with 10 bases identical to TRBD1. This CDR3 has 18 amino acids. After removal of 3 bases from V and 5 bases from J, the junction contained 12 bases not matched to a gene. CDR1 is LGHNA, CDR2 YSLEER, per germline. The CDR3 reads CASSQEPGQGLRTGELFF. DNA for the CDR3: TGCGCCAGCAGCCAGGAACCGGGACAGGGGTTACGGACCGGGGAGCTGTTTTTT.

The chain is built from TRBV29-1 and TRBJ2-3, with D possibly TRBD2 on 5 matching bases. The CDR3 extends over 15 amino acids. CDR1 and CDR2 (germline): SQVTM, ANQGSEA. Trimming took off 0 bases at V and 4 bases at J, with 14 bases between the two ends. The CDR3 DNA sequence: TGCAGCGTTGAAGACCAACTAGTTACTGCAGATACGCAGTATTTT. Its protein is CSVEDQLVTADTQYF.

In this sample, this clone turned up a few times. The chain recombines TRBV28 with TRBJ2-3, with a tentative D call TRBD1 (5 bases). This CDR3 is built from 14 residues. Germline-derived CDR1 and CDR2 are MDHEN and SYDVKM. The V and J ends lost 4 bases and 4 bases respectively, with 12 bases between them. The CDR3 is CASSYPGAPDTQYF. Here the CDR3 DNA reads TGTGCCAGCAGTTACCCTGGGGCCCCAGATACGCAGTATTTT.

CDR3 region: CASSPRDRINEKLFF. CDR3 bases: TGTGCCAGCAGCCCCCGGGACAGAATTAATGAAAAACTGTTTTTT. This chain links TRBV14 with TRBJ1-4; 7 nucleotides align to TRBD1. Losses at the gene ends were 4 bases for V and 4 bases for J; bases not matched to a gene: 6. Germline assignment: CDR1 SGHDN and CDR2 FVKESK. The CDR3 extends over 15 amino acids.

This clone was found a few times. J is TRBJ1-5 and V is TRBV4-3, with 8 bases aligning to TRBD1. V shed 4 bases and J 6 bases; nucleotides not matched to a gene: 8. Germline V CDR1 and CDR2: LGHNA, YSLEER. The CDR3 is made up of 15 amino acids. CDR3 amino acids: CASSLRQGSSQPQHF. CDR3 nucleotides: TGCGCCAGCAGCCTCAGACAGGGGAGTAGTCAGCCCCAGCATTTT.

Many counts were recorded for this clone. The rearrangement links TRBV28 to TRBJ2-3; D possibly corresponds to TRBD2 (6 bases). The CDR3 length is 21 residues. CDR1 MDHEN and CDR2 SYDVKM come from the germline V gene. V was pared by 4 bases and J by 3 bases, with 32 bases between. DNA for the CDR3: TGTGCCAGCAGTTCTCGCAGATCAATGCTGAGACGGGAGTCCGCTACAGATACGCAGTATTTT. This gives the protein CASSSRRSMLRRESATDTQYF.

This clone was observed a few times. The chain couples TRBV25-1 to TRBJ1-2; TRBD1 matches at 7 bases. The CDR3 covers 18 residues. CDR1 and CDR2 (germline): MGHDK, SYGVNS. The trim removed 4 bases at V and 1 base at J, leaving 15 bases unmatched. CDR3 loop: CASSGTGTEINFNYGYTF. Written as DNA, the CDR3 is TGTGCCAGCAGTGGGACCGGGACAGAGATTAATTTTAACTATGGCTACACCTTC.

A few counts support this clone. CDR3 bases: TGTGCCAGCAGCCCTCGACAGGGTAGTCAGACCCAGTACTTC. Amino acids: CASSPRQGSQTQYF. The chain uses TRBV14 and TRBJ2-5; 7 bases map to TRBD1. The CDR3 totals 14 residues. Germline V gene sequence: CDR1 SGHDN, CDR2 FVKESK. With V trimmed by 4 bases and J by 6 bases, 8 bases remained unmatched. Looking up the rest from reference TRBV14 and TRBJ2-5 gives the full variable domain: EAGVTQFPSHSVIEKGQTVTLRCDPISGHDNLYWYRRVMGKEIKFLLHFVKESKQDESGMPNNRFLAERTGGTYSTLKVQPAELEDSGVYFCASSPRQGSQTQYFGPGTRLLVL.

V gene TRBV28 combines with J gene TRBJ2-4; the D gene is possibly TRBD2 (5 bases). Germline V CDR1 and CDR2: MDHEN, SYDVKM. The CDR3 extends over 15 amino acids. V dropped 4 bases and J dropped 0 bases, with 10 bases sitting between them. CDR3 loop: CASSSYSGAKNIQYF. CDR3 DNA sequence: TGTGCCAGCAGTTCCTACAGCGGAGCCAAAAACATTCAGTACTTC.

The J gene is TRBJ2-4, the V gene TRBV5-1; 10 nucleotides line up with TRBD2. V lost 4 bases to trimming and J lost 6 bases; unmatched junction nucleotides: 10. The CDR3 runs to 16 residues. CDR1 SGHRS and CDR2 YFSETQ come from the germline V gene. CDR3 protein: CASSGLAGDPRNIQYF. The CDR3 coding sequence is TGCGCCAGCAGCGGGCTAGCGGGAGACCCCCGAAACATTCAGTACTTC.

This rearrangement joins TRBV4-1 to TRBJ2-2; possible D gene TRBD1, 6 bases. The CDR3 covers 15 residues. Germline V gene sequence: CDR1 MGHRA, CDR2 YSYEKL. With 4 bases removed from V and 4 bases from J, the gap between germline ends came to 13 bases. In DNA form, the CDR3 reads TGCGCCAGCAGCCCCCAGGGGTCGGGCACCGGGGAGCTGTTTTTT. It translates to CASSPQGSGTGELFF.

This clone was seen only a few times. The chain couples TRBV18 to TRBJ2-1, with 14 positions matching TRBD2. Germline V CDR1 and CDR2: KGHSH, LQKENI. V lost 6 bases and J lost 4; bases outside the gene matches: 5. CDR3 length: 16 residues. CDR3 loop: CASSQGLAGEYNEQFF. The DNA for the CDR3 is TGTGCCAGCTCCCAGGGACTAGCGGGAGAATACAATGAGCAGTTCTTC.

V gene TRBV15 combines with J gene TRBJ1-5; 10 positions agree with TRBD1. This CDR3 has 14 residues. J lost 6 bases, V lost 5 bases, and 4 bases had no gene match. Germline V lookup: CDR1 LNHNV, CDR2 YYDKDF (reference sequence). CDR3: CATSRRDRGQPQHF. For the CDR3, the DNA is TGTGCCACCAGCCGCCGGGACAGGGGTCAGCCCCAGCATTTT.

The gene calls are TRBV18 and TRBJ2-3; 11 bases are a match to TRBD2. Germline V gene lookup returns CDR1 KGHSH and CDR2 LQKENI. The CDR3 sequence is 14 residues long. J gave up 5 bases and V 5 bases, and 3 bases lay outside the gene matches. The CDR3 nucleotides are TGTGCCAGCTCATCGGGACTAGCGGTAGATACGCAGTATTTT. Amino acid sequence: CASSSGLAVDTQYF.

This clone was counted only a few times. DNA of the CDR3: TGTGCCAGCAGCCCAGGGGGTTCTGGGGCCAACGTCCTGACTTTC. Its protein is CASSPGGSGANVLTF. The genes are TRBV11-2 and TRBJ2-6; 7 bases fit TRBD1. This CDR3 has 15 residues. J was trimmed by 1 base and V by 5 bases; bases with no gene match: 2. Germline values: CDR1 SGHAT, CDR2 FQNNGV.

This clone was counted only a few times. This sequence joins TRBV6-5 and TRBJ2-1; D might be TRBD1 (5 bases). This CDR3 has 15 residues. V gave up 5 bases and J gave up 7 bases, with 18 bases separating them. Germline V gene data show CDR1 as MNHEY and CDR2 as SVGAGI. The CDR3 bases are TGTGCCAGCAGTGTGTCCTGGGGCCTCGGAAATGAGCAGTTCTTC. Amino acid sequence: CASSVSWGLGNEQFF.

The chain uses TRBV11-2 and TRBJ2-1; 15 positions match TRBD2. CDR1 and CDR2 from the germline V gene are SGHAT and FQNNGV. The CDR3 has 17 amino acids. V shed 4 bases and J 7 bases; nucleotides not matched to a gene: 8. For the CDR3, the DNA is TGTGCCAGCAGCTCCCGCCGGACTAGCGGGAGGGGGAATGAGCAGTTCTTC. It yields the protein CASSSRRTSGRGNEQFF.

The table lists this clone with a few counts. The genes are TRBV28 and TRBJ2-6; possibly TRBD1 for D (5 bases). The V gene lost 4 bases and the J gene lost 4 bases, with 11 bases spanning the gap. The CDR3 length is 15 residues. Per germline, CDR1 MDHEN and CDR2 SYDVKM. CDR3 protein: CASSSPGIGANVLTF. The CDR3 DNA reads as TGTGCCAGCAGTTCCCCAGGGATAGGGGCCAACGTCCTGACTTTC.

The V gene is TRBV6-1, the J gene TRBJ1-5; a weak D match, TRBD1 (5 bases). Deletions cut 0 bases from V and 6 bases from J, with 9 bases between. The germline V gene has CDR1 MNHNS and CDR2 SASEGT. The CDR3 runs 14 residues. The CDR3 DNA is TGTGCCAGCAGTGAAGCTTGGGGCGGTCAGCCCCAGCATTTT. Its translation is CASSEAWGGQPQHF.

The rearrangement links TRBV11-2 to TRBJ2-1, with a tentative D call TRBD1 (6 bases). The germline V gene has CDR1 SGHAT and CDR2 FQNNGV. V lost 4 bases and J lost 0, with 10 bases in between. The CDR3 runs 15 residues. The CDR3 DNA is TGTGCCAGCAGCTCACAGGGAAGCTCCTACAATGAGCAGTTCTTC. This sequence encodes CASSSQGSSYNEQFF.

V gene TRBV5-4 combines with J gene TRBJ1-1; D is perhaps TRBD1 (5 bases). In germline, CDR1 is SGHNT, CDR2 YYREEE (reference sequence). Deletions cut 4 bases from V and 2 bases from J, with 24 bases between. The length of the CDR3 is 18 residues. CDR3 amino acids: CASSPLRGSPRQNTEAFF. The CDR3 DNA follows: TGTGCCAGCAGCCCACTACGGGGGAGCCCCCGCCAAAACACTGAAGCTTTCTTT. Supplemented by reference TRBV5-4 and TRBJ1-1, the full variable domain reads ETGVTQSPTHLIKTRGQQVTLRCSSQSGHNTVSWYQQALGQGPQFIFQYYREEENGRGNFPPRFSGLQFPNYSSELNVNALELDDSALYLCASSPLRGSPRQNTEAFFGQGTRLTVV.

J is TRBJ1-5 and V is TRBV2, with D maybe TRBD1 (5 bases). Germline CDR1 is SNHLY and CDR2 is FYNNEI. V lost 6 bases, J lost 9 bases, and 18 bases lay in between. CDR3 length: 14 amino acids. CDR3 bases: TGTGCCAGCAGAGGCATCCGGGGGTTTGGGCCCCAGCATTTT. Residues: CASRGIRGFGPQHF.

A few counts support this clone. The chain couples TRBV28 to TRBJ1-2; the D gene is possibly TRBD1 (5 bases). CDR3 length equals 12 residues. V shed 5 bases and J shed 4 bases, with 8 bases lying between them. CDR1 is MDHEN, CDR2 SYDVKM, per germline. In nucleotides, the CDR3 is TGTGCCAGCAGTCGACAGTTCTATGGCTACACCTTC. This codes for CASSRQFYGYTF.

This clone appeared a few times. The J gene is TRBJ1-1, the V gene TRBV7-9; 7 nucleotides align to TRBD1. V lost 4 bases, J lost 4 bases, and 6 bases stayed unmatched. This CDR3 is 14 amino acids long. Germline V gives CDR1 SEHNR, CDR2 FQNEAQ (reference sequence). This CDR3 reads CASSSYDRATEAFF. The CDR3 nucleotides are TGTGCCAGCAGCTCCTACGACAGGGCCACTGAAGCTTTCTTT.

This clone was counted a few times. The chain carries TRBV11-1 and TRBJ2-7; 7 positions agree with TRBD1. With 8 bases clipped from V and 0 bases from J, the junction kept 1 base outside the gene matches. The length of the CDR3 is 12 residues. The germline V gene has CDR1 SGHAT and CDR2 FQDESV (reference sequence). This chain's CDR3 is CASRDSSYEQYF. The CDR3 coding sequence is TGTGCCAGCCGGGACAGCTCCTACGAGCAGTACTTC.

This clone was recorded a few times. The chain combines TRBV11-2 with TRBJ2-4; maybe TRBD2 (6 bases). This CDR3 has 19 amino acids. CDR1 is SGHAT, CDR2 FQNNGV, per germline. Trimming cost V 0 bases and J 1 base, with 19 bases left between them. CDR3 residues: CASSLDLRVRGGAKNIQYF. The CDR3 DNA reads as TGTGCCAGCAGCTTAGATCTTCGCGTCCGCGGAGGGGCCAAAAACATTCAGTACTTC. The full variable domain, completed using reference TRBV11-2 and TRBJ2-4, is EAGVAQSPRYKIIEKRQSVAFWCNPISGHATLYWYQQILGQGPKLLIQFQNNGVVDDSQLPKDRFSAERLKGVDSTLKIQPAKLEDSAVYLCASSLDLRVRGGAKNIQYFGAGTRLSVL.